This TCR beta chain is from a study of identical twins. About this clonotype: The antigen is undetermined.

Overall study findings and caveats: Beta out-of-frame twin sharing showed a weaker excess. Twin sharing of out-of-frame TCR alpha was underestimated by models in monozygotic pairs.

TCRdb reprocessed the 5' RACE reads via MiXCR and lists one record per CDR3 protein. The repertoire has 520,000 or so distinct CDR3 sequences, around 20% of them found once; the top ten carry approximately 0.95%. Germline CDR1 reads MNHEY; CDR2 reads SVGAGI. The CDR3 extends over 14 amino acids. The germline V and J ends were trimmed by 2 bases and 4 bases, with 12 bases remaining between them. The sample was also reused in another study, on T cells expressing NK-cell markers.

The rearrangement links TRBV6-5 to TRBJ2-7; D is unclear. Source material: CD4+ T cells sorted from blood. This TCR derives from a woman younger than 30 in good health. The CDR3 reads CASSYKGIAYEQYF. CDR3 DNA: TGTGCCAGCAGTTACAAAGGGATCGCGTACGAGCAGTACTTC.